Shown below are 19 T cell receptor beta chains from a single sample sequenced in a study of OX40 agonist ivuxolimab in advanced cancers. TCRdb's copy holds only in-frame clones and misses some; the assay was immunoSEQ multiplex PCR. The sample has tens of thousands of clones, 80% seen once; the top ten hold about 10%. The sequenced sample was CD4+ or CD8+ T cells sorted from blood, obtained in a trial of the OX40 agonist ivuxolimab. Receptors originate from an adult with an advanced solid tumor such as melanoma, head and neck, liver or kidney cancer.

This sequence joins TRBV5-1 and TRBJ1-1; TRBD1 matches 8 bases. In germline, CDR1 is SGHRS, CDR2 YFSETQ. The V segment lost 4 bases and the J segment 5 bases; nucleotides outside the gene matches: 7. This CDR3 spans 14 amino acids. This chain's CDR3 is CASSVQGEGTEAFF. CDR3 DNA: TGCGCCAGCAGCGTACAGGGGGAGGGGACTGAAGCTTTCTTT.

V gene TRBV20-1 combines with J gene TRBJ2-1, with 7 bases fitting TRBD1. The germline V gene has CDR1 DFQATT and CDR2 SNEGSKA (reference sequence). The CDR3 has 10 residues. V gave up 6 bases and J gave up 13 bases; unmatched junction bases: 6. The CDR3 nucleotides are TGCAGTGCCGTCCGGGACAGACAGTTCTTC. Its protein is CSAVRDRQFF.

The CDR3 DNA sequence: TGTGCCAGCAGTTTATCAAGGGAGGGAAACACCATATATTTT. Translating gives CASSLSREGNTIYF. This rearrangement joins TRBV28 to TRBJ1-3, with D uncertain. The germline V gene has CDR1 MDHEN and CDR2 SYDVKM. V was clipped by 1 base and J by 4 bases, with 8 bases between them. The CDR3 has 14 residues.

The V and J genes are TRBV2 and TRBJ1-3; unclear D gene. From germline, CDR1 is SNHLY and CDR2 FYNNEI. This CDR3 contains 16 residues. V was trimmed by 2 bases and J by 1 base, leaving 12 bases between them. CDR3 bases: TGTGCCAGCAGTGAATTTCTACTAGGTTCTGGAAACACCATATATTTT. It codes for CASSEFLLGSGNTIYF.

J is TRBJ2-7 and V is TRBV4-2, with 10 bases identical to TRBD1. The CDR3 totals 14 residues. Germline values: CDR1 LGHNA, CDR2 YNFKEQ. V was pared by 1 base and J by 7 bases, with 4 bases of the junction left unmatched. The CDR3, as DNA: TGTGCCAGCAGCCAAGGGGACAGGGGCGGAGAGCAGTACTTC. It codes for CASSQGDRGGEQYF.

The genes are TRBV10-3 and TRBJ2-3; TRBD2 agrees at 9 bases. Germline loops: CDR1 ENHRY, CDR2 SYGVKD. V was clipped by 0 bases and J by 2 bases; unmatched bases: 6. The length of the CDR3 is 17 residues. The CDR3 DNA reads TGTGCCATCAGTGAGTCCCTAGCGGGACTTAACACAGATACGCAGTATTTT. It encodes CAISESLAGLNTDTQYF.

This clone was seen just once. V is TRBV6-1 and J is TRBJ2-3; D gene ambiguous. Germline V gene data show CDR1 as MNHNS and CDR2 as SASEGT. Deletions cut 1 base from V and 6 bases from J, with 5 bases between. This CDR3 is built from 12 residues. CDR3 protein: CASSEVGDTQYF. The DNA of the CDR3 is TGTGCCAGCAGTGAAGTGGGGGATACGCAGTATTTT.

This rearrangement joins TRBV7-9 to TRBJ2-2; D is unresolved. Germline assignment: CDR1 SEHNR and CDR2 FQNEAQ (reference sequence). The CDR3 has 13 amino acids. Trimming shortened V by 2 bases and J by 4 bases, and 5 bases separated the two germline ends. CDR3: CASSLLSTGELFF. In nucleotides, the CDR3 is TGTGCCAGCAGCTTACTGAGCACCGGGGAGCTGTTTTTT.

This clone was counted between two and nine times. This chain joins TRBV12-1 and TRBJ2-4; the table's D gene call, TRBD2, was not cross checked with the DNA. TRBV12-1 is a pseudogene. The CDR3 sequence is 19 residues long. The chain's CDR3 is CASSPGGLAGNGSKNIQYF. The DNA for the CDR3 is TGTGCCAGCAGCCCTGGAGGACTAGCGGGAAACGGGTCCAAAAACATTCAGTACTTC.

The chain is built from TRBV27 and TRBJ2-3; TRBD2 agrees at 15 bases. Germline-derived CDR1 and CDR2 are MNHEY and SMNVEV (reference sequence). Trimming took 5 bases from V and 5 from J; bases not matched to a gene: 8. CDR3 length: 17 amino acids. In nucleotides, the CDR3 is TGTGCCAGCAGTGCCACTCCGGGACTAGCGGGAGGAGATACGCAGTATTTT. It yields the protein CASSATPGLAGGDTQYF.

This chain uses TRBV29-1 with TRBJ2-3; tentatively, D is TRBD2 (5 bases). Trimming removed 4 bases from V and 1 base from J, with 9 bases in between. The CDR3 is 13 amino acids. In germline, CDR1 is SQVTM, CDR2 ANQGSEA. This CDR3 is CSVVPAGTDTQYF. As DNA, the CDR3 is TGCAGCGTTGTTCCAGCGGGCACAGATACGCAGTATTTT.

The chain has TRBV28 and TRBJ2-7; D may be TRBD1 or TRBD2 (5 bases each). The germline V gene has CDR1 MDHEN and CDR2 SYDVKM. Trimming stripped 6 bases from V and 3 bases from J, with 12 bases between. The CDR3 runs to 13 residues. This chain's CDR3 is CASRSGPGYEQYF. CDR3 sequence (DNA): TGTGCCAGCAGGTCGGGACCAGGCTACGAGCAGTACTTC.

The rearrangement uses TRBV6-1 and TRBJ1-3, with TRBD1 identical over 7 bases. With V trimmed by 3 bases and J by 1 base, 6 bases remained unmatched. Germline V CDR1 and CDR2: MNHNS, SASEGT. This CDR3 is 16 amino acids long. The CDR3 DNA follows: TGTGCCAGCAGTGACCCGGGACAGATGTCTGGAAACACCATATATTTT. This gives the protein CASSDPGQMSGNTIYF.

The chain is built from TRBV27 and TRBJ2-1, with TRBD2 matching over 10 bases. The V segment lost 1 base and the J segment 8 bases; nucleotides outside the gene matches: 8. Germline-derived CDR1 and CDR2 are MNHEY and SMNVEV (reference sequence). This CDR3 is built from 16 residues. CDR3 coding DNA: TGTGCCAGCAGTTTATACGGGACTAGCGCTATGGATGAGCAGTTCTTC. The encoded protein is CASSLYGTSAMDEQFF.

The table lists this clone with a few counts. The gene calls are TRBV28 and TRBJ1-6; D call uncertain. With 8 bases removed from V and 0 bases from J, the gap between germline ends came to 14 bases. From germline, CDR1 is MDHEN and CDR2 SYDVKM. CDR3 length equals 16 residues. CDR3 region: CASGIIADSYNSPLHF. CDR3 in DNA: TGTGCCAGCGGGATCATTGCAGACTCCTATAATTCACCCCTCCACTTT.

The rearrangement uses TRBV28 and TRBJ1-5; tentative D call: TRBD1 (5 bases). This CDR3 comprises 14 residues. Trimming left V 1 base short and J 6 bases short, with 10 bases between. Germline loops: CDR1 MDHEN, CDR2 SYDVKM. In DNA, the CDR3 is TGTGCCAGCAGTTTATCTTTGGGGGTTCAGCCCCAGCATTTT. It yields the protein CASSLSLGVQPQHF.

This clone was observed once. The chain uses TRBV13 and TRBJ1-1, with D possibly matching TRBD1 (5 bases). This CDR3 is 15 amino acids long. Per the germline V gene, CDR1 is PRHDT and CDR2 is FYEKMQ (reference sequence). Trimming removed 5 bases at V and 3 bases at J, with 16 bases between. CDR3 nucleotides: TGTGCCAGCAGCCCCGACTTTGGGACCTACACTGAAGCTTTCTTT. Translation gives CASSPDFGTYTEAFF.

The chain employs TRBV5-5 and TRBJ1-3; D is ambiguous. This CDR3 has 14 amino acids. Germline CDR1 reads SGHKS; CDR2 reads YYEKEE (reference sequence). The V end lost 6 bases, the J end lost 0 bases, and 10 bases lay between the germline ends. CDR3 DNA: TGTGCCAGCACCTCCAGCTCCTCTGGAAACACCATATATTTT. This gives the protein CASTSSSSGNTIYF.

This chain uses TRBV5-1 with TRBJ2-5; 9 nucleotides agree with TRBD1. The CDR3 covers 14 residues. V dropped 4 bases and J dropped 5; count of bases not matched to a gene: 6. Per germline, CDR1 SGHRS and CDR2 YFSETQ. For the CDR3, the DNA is TGCGCCAGCAGCAATGGACAGGGGAGGGAGACCCAGTACTTC. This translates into CASSNGQGRETQYF.